Listed below are T cell receptor beta chains from one sample, sequenced in a study of T cell responses to AZD1222 COVID-19 vaccine. Here immunoSEQ multiplex PCR was the method, and the copy in TCRdb shows in-frame clones only, minus some. The table includes 150,000 to 200,000 clones, around nine tenths detected once. Material: peripheral blood, obtained on day 0 of AZD1222 vaccination. The receptors were sampled from an adult in good health. Each CDR3 is given with its conserved first and last residue. Fields, in order: CDR3 protein, CDR3 DNA, J gene, clone size, D gene, V gene, CDR3 length. A D gene is named only where the DNA matches it firmly. The size entry is marked missing in some rows and otherwise reads once, few, many or a size class.

CDR3: CASSLNRAGAFF
DNA: TGTGCCAGCAGTTTAAACAGGGCAGGGGCTTTCTTT
J: TRBJ1-1
size: .
D: .
V: TRBV12-3/TRBV12-4
length: 12

CDR3: CASSLAGTHNEQFF
DNA: TGTGCCAGCAGCTTGGCCGGCACGCACAATGAGCAGTTCTTC
J: TRBJ2-1
size: .
D: .
V: TRBV5-4
length: 14

CDR3: CASSPTAKMNTEAFF
DNA: TGTGCCAGCTCACCAACAGCGAAGATGAACACTGAAGCTTTCTTT
J: TRBJ1-1
size: .
D: .
V: TRBV18
length: 15

CDR3: CASSIQGFNGYTF
DNA: TGTGCCAGTAGCATCCAGGGATTCAATGGCTACACCTTC
J: TRBJ1-2
size: .
D: .
V: TRBV19
length: 13

CDR3: CASSPTSGTDEQYF
DNA: TGTGCCAGCTCACCGACTAGCGGGACGGACGAGCAGTACTTC
J: TRBJ2-7
size: .
D: TRBD2
V: TRBV18
length: 14

CDR3: CSASSGDYGYTF
DNA: TGCAGTGCTAGTTCCGGGGACTATGGCTACACCTTC
J: TRBJ1-2
size: .
D: .
V: TRBV20-1
length: 12

CDR3: CASSLGQISSYEQYF
DNA: TGTGCCAGCAGCTTGGGACAGATTAGCTCCTACGAGCAGTACTTC
J: TRBJ2-7
size: .
D: .
V: TRBV5-5
length: 15

CDR3: CASTLDRYGYTF
DNA: TGCGCCAGCACCCTGGACAGATATGGCTACACCTTC
J: TRBJ1-2
size: .
D: .
V: TRBV5-1
length: 12

CDR3: CASTPRGTSGPSYNEQFF
DNA: TGTGCCAGTACCCCAAGAGGGACTAGCGGACCCTCCTACAATGAGCAGTTCTTC
J: TRBJ2-1
size: .
D: TRBD2
V: TRBV19
length: 18

CDR3: CATSDGSQGPYF
DNA: TGTGCCACCAGTGATGGGAGCCAGGGCCCGTACTTC
J: TRBJ2-7
size: .
D: .
V: TRBV24-1
length: 12

CDR3: CASGSGGVSQETQYF
DNA: TGTGCCAGCGGGTCCGGCGGCGTTAGCCAAGAGACCCAGTACTTC
J: TRBJ2-5
size: few
D: .
V: TRBV5-4
length: 15

CDR3: CASTTDMNTEAFF
DNA: TGTGCCAGCACAACGGATATGAACACTGAAGCTTTCTTT
J: TRBJ1-1
size: .
D: .
V: TRBV21-1
length: 13

CDR3: CASSPFDRNYGYTF
DNA: TGTGCCAGCAGCCCTTTTGACAGGAACTATGGCTACACCTTC
J: TRBJ1-2
size: once
D: .
V: TRBV7-9
length: 14

CDR3: CASSLRGQPQHF
DNA: TGTGCCAGCAGTCTCCGTGGGCAGCCCCAGCATTTT
J: TRBJ1-5
size: .
D: .
V: TRBV6-5
length: 12

CDR3: CASSPESTDTQYF
DNA: TGTGCCAGCTCACCAGAGAGCACAGATACGCAGTATTTT
J: TRBJ2-3
size: .
D: .
V: TRBV18
length: 13

CDR3: CASGAGTNTEAFF
DNA: TGTGCCAGCGGAGCCGGGACCAACACTGAAGCTTTCTTT
J: TRBJ1-1
size: .
D: .
V: TRBV6-5
length: 13

CDR3: CASSPGSSFPSEKLFF
DNA: TGTGCCAGCAGCCCGGGTTCCAGTTTTCCCAGCGAAAAACTGTTTTTT
J: TRBJ1-4
size: once
D: .
V: TRBV5-6
length: 16

CDR3: CAISESSGRETQYF
DNA: TGTGCCATCAGTGAGTCTAGCGGGAGAGAGACCCAGTACTTC
J: TRBJ2-5
size: .
D: TRBD2
V: TRBV10-3
length: 14

CDR3: CAWSVRDSLYGYTF
DNA: TGTGCCTGGAGTGTAAGGGACAGCCTCTATGGCTACACCTTC
J: TRBJ1-2
size: .
D: TRBD1
V: TRBV30
length: 14

CDR3: CASSPPRRGGYTF
DNA: TGTGCCAGCTCACCACCCCGCAGGGGTGGCTACACCTTC
J: TRBJ1-2
size: .
D: .
V: TRBV18
length: 13

CDR3: CASSDGTSGSYEQYF
DNA: TGTGCCAGCAGTGACGGGACTAGCGGGAGTTACGAGCAGTACTTC
J: TRBJ2-7
size: .
D: TRBD2
V: TRBV6-1
length: 15

CDR3: CAWSVPTDLYGYTF
DNA: TGTGCCTGGAGTGTTCCGACAGACCTCTATGGCTACACCTTC
J: TRBJ1-2
size: .
D: .
V: TRBV30
length: 14

CDR3: CASTASGMSNNEQFF
DNA: TGTGCCAGCACTGCGAGCGGCATGTCCAACAATGAGCAGTTCTTC
J: TRBJ2-1
size: .
D: .
V: TRBV2
length: 15

CDR3: CATSREAGGLNEQFF
DNA: TGTGCCACCAGCAGAGAGGCGGGAGGGCTCAATGAGCAGTTCTTC
J: TRBJ2-1
size: .
D: TRBD2
V: TRBV15
length: 15

CDR3: CASSEGGAGTDTQYF
DNA: TGTGCCAGCAGCGAAGGGGGCGCTGGCACAGATACGCAGTATTTT
J: TRBJ2-3
size: .
D: TRBD1
V: TRBV6-4
length: 15

CDR3: CASGWTSGNYEQYF
DNA: TGTGCCAGCGGCTGGACTAGCGGGAACTACGAGCAGTACTTC
J: TRBJ2-7
size: .
D: TRBD2
V: TRBV27
length: 14

CDR3: CASSIEGQGVGEAFF
DNA: TGTGCCAGTAGTATAGAGGGACAGGGAGTTGGTGAAGCTTTCTTT
J: TRBJ1-1
size: .
D: TRBD1
V: TRBV19
length: 15

CDR3: CASSLGTGGRKAFF
DNA: TGTGCCAGCAGCTTAGGGACCGGGGGCCGGAAGGCTTTCTTT
J: TRBJ1-1
size: once
D: .
V: TRBV7-8
length: 14

CDR3: CASSDGLAGKYTGELFF
DNA: TGCGCCAGCAGCGACGGACTAGCGGGAAAGTACACCGGGGAGCTGTTTTTT
J: TRBJ2-2
size: .
D: TRBD2
V: TRBV5-1
length: 17

CDR3: CASSTTSGNTGELFF
DNA: TGTGCCAGCAGCACGACTAGCGGGAACACCGGGGAGCTGTTTTTT
J: TRBJ2-2
size: .
D: TRBD2
V: TRBV7-8
length: 15

CDR3: CASSLAKAGGPLYEQYF
DNA: TGTGCCAGCAGCTTAGCGAAAGCGGGAGGGCCCCTTTACGAGCAGTACTTC
J: TRBJ2-7
size: .
D: TRBD2
V: TRBV7-6
length: 17

CDR3: CASSLEYGRTNGYTF
DNA: TGTGCCAGCAGCTTAGAGTACGGGAGGACGAACGGCTACACCTTC
J: TRBJ1-2
size: .
D: .
V: TRBV7-2
length: 15

CDR3: CASSRDSYGYTF
DNA: TGTGCCAGCAGCCGGGACAGCTATGGCTACACCTTC
J: TRBJ1-2
size: once
D: TRBD1
V: TRBV7-9
length: 12

CDR3: CASSPRQEIEPQHF
DNA: TGTGCCAGCAGTCCCCGACAGGAGATTGAGCCCCAGCATTTT
J: TRBJ1-5
size: .
D: .
V: TRBV27
length: 14

CDR3: CASSSPHGGGYTF
DNA: TGTGCCAGCAGTTCCCCTCACGGGGGTGGCTACACCTTC
J: TRBJ1-2
size: .
D: .
V: TRBV6-5
length: 13

CDR3: CATSLSTDTQYF
DNA: TGTGCCACCAGCCTTAGCACAGATACGCAGTATTTT
J: TRBJ2-3
size: .
D: .
V: TRBV24-1
length: 12

CDR3: CASSGPSGQGTFGYTF
DNA: TGTGCCAGCAGCGGACCCTCGGGACAGGGGACTTTCGGCTACACCTTC
J: TRBJ1-2
size: .
D: TRBD1
V: TRBV7-9
length: 16

CDR3: CASSSGQGGKNTEAFF
DNA: TGTGCCAGCAGCTCGGGACAGGGGGGGAAGAACACTGAAGCTTTCTTT
J: TRBJ1-1
size: .
D: TRBD1
V: TRBV6-6
length: 16

CDR3: CAWAPVSGNTIYF
DNA: TGTGCCTGGGCGCCCGTCTCTGGAAACACCATATATTTT
J: TRBJ1-3
size: .
D: .
V: TRBV30
length: 13

CDR3: CASSDGTGADTQYF
DNA: TGTGCCAGCAGTGACGGGACAGGGGCGGATACGCAGTATTTT
J: TRBJ2-3
size: .
D: TRBD1
V: TRBV6-4
length: 14

CDR3: CASSEGGSTNTEAFF
DNA: TGCGCCAGCAGTGAGGGTGGCAGCACGAACACTGAAGCTTTCTTT
J: TRBJ1-1
size: .
D: .
V: TRBV10-1
length: 15

CDR3: CASSQVIYTEAFF
DNA: TGTGCCAGCAGCCAAGTCATTTACACTGAAGCTTTCTTT
J: TRBJ1-1
size: .
D: .
V: TRBV3-1/TRBV3-2
length: 13

CDR3: CASSEGRSTDTQYF
DNA: TGTGCCAGCAGTGAGGGGAGGAGCACAGATACGCAGTATTTT
J: TRBJ2-3
size: .
D: .
V: TRBV6-4
length: 14

CDR3: CASSRGRVDSSGANVLTF
DNA: TGTGCCAGCAGTAGGGGCAGGGTGGACTCCTCTGGGGCCAACGTCCTGACTTTC
J: TRBJ2-6
size: .
D: .
V: TRBV2
length: 18

CDR3: CASSSDRVEKLFF
DNA: TGTGCCAGTAGTTCCGACAGGGTCGAAAAACTGTTTTTT
J: TRBJ1-4
size: .
D: TRBD1
V: TRBV19
length: 13

CDR3: CASRSTGTGVQETQYF
DNA: TGTGCCAGCAGGTCCACCGGGACAGGGGTGCAAGAGACCCAGTACTTC
J: TRBJ2-5
size: once
D: TRBD1
V: TRBV5-4
length: 16

CDR3: CASSVGAGYNEKLFF
DNA: TGTGCCAGCAGCGTAGGGGCAGGGTATAATGAAAAACTGTTTTTT
J: TRBJ1-4
size: .
D: .
V: TRBV9
length: 15

CDR3: CASSITGREGGELFF
DNA: TGTGCCAGTAGTATCACCGGGAGAGAGGGCGGGGAGCTGTTTTTT
J: TRBJ2-2
size: .
D: .
V: TRBV19
length: 15